These 22 T cell receptor beta chains were all obtained from the same sample, sequenced in a study of cytomegalovirus exposure and HLA in healthy donors. PCR employed 60 Vbeta and 13 Jbeta primers. Using immunoSEQ multiplex PCR, the repertoire was profiled, and TCRdb retains in-frame clones only, with some absent. Among 100,000 to 150,000 clones listed, approximately 80% were seen once. Sequenced sample: PBMCs. The receptor set was obtained from a woman aged 35 to 49 in good health and CMV-seronegative.

The CDR3 loop is CASSPRTGGIWDNQPQHF. The DNA for the CDR3 is TGTGCCAGTAGTCCCAGGACAGGGGGCATTTGGGACAATCAGCCCCAGCATTTT. The gene calls are TRBV19 and TRBJ1-5, with TRBD1 matching 11 bases. Unmatched junction bases numbered 12, after V lost 5 bases and J lost 3 bases. From germline, CDR1 is LNHDA and CDR2 SQIVND (reference sequence). CDR3 length equals 18 residues. The full variable domain, in which reference TRBV19 and TRBJ1-5 provide the parts outside the CDR3, is DGGITQSPKYLFRKEGQNVTLSCEQNLNHDAMYWYRQDPGQGLRLIYYSQIVNDFQKGDIAEGYSVSREKKESFPLTVTSAQKNPTAFYLCASSPRTGGIWDNQPQHFGDGTRLSIL.

This chain connects TRBV18 to TRBJ1-1; D unresolved. CDR1 and CDR2 (germline): KGHSH, LQKENI. Trimming removed 3 bases at V and 5 bases at J, with 13 bases between. The CDR3 contains 14 residues. The CDR3 reads CASSPSRGGTEAFF. As DNA, the CDR3 is TGTGCCAGCTCACCCTCGCGGGGTGGTACTGAAGCTTTCTTT.

CDR3 loop: CASSPGQGYGYTF. The DNA for the CDR3 is TGTGCCAGCAGCCCCGGACAGGGGTATGGCTACACCTTC. The rearrangement links TRBV7-2 to TRBJ1-2; TRBD1 agrees at 9 bases. The length of the CDR3 is 13 residues. CDR1 and CDR2 (germline): SGHTA, FQGNSA. V was clipped by 5 bases and J by 5 bases; unmatched bases: 3.

This clone was recorded only once. The genes are TRBV4-3 and TRBJ2-3; 8 bases match TRBD2. The CDR3 has 16 residues. Germline-derived CDR1 and CDR2 are LGHNA and YSLEER. The ends lost 0 bases at V and 7 bases at J; junction bases unmatched: 9. This CDR3 reads CASSQDFRGGRNTQYF. CDR3 bases: TGCGCCAGCAGCCAAGATTTTCGGGGGGGCCGGAATACGCAGTATTTT.

A single count supports this clone. V gene TRBV4-3 combines with J gene TRBJ2-1; D call uncertain. V was pared by 0 bases and J by 0 bases, with 9 bases between. The CDR3 runs to 16 residues. CDR1 LGHNA and CDR2 YSLEER come from the germline V gene. The CDR3 reads CASSQDYRSSYNEQFF. In nucleotides, the CDR3 is TGCGCCAGCAGCCAAGATTACAGAAGCTCCTACAATGAGCAGTTCTTC.

As to this clone: Given the absence of the conserved phenylalanine or tryptophan at the CDR3 end, a read error is likely. The limits of the CDR3 on the DNA are not certain, so only TCRdb's listed CDR3 is given. CDR3: CASSLYLTAKLSG. V gene TRBV5-1 combines with J gene TRBJ1-6; the table assigns TRBD1, which was not confirmed against the DNA. The CDR3 spans 13 amino acids, including both terminal residues. Looked up from germline, CDR1 is SGHRS and CDR2 is YFSETQ.

The chain joins TRBV27 to TRBJ2-7, with 8 bases aligning to TRBD1. Germline V gene data show CDR1 as MNHEY and CDR2 as SMNVEV (reference sequence). Unmatched junction bases numbered 11, after V lost 5 bases and J lost 2 bases. The CDR3 is made up of 16 amino acids. CDR3 DNA: TGTGCCAGCAGTATCTCAGGGGGCACGCTCACCTACGAGCAGTACTTC. Its translation: CASSISGGTLTYEQYF.

The rearrangement joins TRBV11-2 to TRBJ2-1, with TRBD2 matching 7 bases. The junction had 4 bases not matched to a gene; V was cut back by 5 bases and J by 0 bases. The CDR3 covers 15 residues. Germline V CDR1 and CDR2: SGHAT, FQNNGV. The CDR3 protein is CASSPREDSYNEQFF. DNA for the CDR3: TGTGCCAGCAGCCCCCGGGAGGACTCCTACAATGAGCAGTTCTTC.

The chain has TRBV28 and TRBJ2-7, with TRBD2 as a possible D gene (6 bases). The V end lost 7 bases, the J end lost 0 bases, and 10 bases lay between the germline ends. CDR1 is MDHEN and CDR2 is SYDVKM in the germline V gene. The CDR3 runs 13 residues. The CDR3 DNA is TGTGCCAGCAATCAGCGGGTCTCCTACGAGCAGTACTTC. It yields the protein CASNQRVSYEQYF.

The CDR3 DNA sequence: TGTGCCAGCAGACCCCGACAGGACTATAATTCACCCCTCCACTTT. It specifies CASRPRQDYNSPLHF. The V call is TRBV6-6, the J call TRBJ1-6; D possibly corresponds to TRBD1 (6 bases). The V gene lost 6 bases and the J gene lost 3 bases, with 12 bases spanning the gap. This CDR3 region has 15 residues. Germline CDR1 and CDR2: MNHNY and SVGAGI (reference sequence).

With regard to this clone: One end of the junction varies from germline; a read error may be responsible. The chain links TRBV7-7 to TRBJ2-2; tentative D call: TRBD2 (6 bases). The germline V gene encodes CDR1 SSHAT and CDR2 FNYEAQ (reference sequence). The CDR3 totals 15 residues. The CDR3 nucleotides are TGTGCTAGCAGCTTAGACGGGAGTGGTCACGGGGAGCTGTTTTTT. Protein sequence: CASSLDGSGHGELFF.

The rearrangement joins TRBV5-1 to TRBJ2-3; D might be TRBD2 (6 bases). V was trimmed by 4 bases and J by 2 bases, leaving 17 bases between them. The germline CDR1 and CDR2 sequences are SGHRS and YFSETQ. This CDR3 spans 16 amino acids. CDR3 bases: TGCGCCAGCAGCCCTGAAGGGAGGTCTAACACAGATACGCAGTATTTT. It translates to CASSPEGRSNTDTQYF.

V usage is TRBV7-2 and J usage is TRBJ2-4; D might be TRBD2 (5 bases). Germline CDR1 and CDR2: SGHTA and FQGNSA. This CDR3 has 14 residues. The V gene lost 2 bases and the J gene lost 0 bases, with 5 bases spanning the gap. The CDR3 sequence: CASSLRGAKNIQYF. CDR3 nucleotides: TGTGCCAGCAGCTTACGGGGAGCCAAAAACATTCAGTACTTC.

The gene calls are TRBV5-4 and TRBJ2-2; no clear D gene. Trimming left V 2 bases short and J 7 bases short, with 6 bases between. Germline CDR1 SGHNT, CDR2 YYREEE (reference sequence). The CDR3 extends over 12 amino acids. This CDR3 is CASSFPSGELFF. Written as DNA, the CDR3 is TGTGCCAGCAGCTTCCCCAGCGGGGAGCTGTTTTTT.

In the case of this clone: Additional DNA sequences in this sample encode the identical CDR3. The chain recombines TRBV4-2 with TRBJ1-1; no definite D call. V lost 0 bases and J 4 bases, leaving 15 bases between the germline ends. The CDR3 sequence is 16 residues long. The germline gives CDR1 LGHNA, CDR2 YNFKEQ. DNA for the CDR3: TGTGCCAGCAGCCAAGATCTTGCTGGGGAGAGCACTGAAGCTTTCTTT. This codes for CASSQDLAGESTEAFF.

Only a few counts were recorded for this clone. The CDR3 protein is CASSLEGATGANVLTF. The CDR3, as DNA: TGCGCCAGCAGCTTGGAGGGGGCGACTGGGGCCAACGTCCTGACTTTC. The chain couples TRBV5-1 to TRBJ2-6; 7 bases map to TRBD1. Trimming took 0 bases from V and 2 from J; bases not matched to a gene: 2. CDR3 length: 16 residues. The germline gives CDR1 SGHRS, CDR2 YFSETQ.

This clone was detected only a few times. V gene TRBV27 combines with J gene TRBJ2-2; TRBD1 matches at 9 bases. Germline-derived CDR1 and CDR2 are MNHEY and SMNVEV (reference sequence). The CDR3 totals 15 residues. Unmatched junction bases numbered 11, after V lost 9 bases and J lost 6 bases. DNA of the CDR3: TGTGCCAGAAGCGGGACAGGGAGTAGGTCCGGGGAGCTGTTTTTT. Translation: CARSGTGSRSGELFF.

This clone occurred a few times. The genes are TRBV4-1 and TRBJ1-6, with a weak D call TRBD1 (5 bases). V lost 2 bases to trimming and J lost 9 bases, with 14 bases between them. The CDR3 length is 15 residues. CDR1 MGHRA and CDR2 YSYEKL come from the germline V gene. The CDR3 reads CASSQSGTSGSPLHF. The CDR3 DNA is TGCGCCAGCAGCCAATCCGGGACTTCGGGTTCACCCCTCCACTTT.

The J gene is TRBJ1-5, the V gene TRBV9, with a possible D match to TRBD1 (6 bases). The CDR3 sequence is 13 residues long. CDR1 and CDR2 from the germline V gene are SGDLS and YYNGEE. Trimming left V 0 bases short and J 9 bases short, with 10 bases between. CDR3 sequence (DNA): TGTGCCAGCAGCGTAGGGACAGCCCCGCCCCAGCATTTT. Protein sequence: CASSVGTAPPQHF.

This clone has only a few counts. The genes are TRBV7-9 and TRBJ1-1; 7 bases are shared with TRBD1. Germline V gene sequence: CDR1 SEHNR, CDR2 FQNEAQ (reference sequence). CDR3 size: 12 residues. The V segment lost 2 bases and the J segment 11 bases; nucleotides outside the gene matches: 5. In nucleotides, the CDR3 is TGTGCCAGCAGCTTACCCGACAGGGCTGCTTTCTTT. Amino acids: CASSLPDRAAFF.

The rearrangement links TRBV6-6 to TRBJ2-1; 9 bases are a match to TRBD2. The V gene end was trimmed by 5 bases and the J gene end by 3 bases; junction bases not matched to a gene: 2. Germline V lookup: CDR1 MNHNY, CDR2 SVGAGI (reference sequence). The CDR3 has 14 amino acids. The CDR3 spells CASSASGIYNEQFF. The CDR3 DNA sequence: TGTGCCAGCAGTGCTAGCGGGATCTACAATGAGCAGTTCTTC.

This chain joins TRBV19 and TRBJ1-5; D is undetermined. With 5 bases removed from V and 0 bases from J, the gap between germline ends came to 11 bases. The CDR3 is made up of 15 amino acids. From germline, CDR1 is LNHDA and CDR2 SQIVND (reference sequence). CDR3 nucleotides: TGTGCCAGTAGTCCGCCCGCAGTTAGCAATCAGCCCCAGCATTTT. It encodes CASSPPAVSNQPQHF.